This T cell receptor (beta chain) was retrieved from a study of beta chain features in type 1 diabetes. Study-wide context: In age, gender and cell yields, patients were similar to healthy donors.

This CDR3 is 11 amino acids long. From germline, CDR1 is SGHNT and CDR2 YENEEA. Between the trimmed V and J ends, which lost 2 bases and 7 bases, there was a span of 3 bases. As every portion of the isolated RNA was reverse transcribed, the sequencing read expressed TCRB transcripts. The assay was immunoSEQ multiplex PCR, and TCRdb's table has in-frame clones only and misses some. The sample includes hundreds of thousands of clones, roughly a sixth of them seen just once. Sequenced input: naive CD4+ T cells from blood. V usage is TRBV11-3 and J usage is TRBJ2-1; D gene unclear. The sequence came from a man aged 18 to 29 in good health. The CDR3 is CASSLRNEQFF. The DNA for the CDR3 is TGTGCCAGCAGCTTACGGAATGAGCAGTTCTTC.